This T cell receptor beta chain was sequenced in a study of blood T cell repertoires in COVID-19. Looking at the study overall: COVID-19 samples collected from the United States, Italy and Spain covered acute and convalescent phases.

This CDR3 is built from 14 residues. V was clipped by 4 bases and J by 7 bases, with 15 bases between them. From germline, CDR1 is MNHEY and CDR2 SMNVEV (reference sequence). In the study's own analysis: Reference gene primer amplification gave estimated nucleated cell counts. Method: immunoSEQ multiplex PCR; TCRdb's copy keeps in-frame clones and lacks some. That table gives V, J and clone size, and the DNA gave D and trimming. The repertoire holds around 97,000 clones, with 84% as singletons. Sequenced material: peripheral blood. This clonotype originated in a human donor in a cohort sampled during active COVID-19. V is TRBV27 and J is TRBJ2-3; a weak D match, TRBD2 (6 bases). The CDR3 DNA is TGTGCCAGCAGTTCAGCCTTACTAGCAAATACGCAGTATTTT. Its protein product is CASSSALLANTQYF.